The 3 T cell receptor beta chains below were found in one sample sequenced in a study of cytotoxic CD8 clonotypes in ibrutinib-treated CLL. Clones were read by immunoSEQ multiplex PCR, and TCRdb kept only the in-frame ones, dropping some. The table records about 25,000 clones, just under 80% of them present only once. The starting material was PBMCs, obtained before ibrutinib treatment. These receptors were taken from a human donor with chronic lymphocytic leukemia.

The rearrangement links TRBV4-1 to TRBJ2-5, with TRBD2 identical over 11 bases. Germline CDR1 is MGHRA and CDR2 is YSYEKL. This CDR3 contains 16 residues. The V gene end was trimmed by 1 base and the J gene end by 2 bases; junction bases not matched to a gene: 3. CDR3 loop: CASSQGLAGIQETQYF. CDR3 DNA sequence: TGCGCCAGCAGCCAAGGACTAGCGGGGATACAAGAGACCCAGTACTTC.

This clone came up once. The gene calls are TRBV10-3 and TRBJ1-1; 8 bases are shared with TRBD1. The J segment lost 2 bases and the V segment lost 3 bases, leaving 5 bases of the junction unmatched. The CDR3 consists of 15 residues. Germline CDR1 is ENHRY and CDR2 is SYGVKD. The CDR3 DNA reads as TGTGCCATCAGTGAATCGGACAGGGATAACACTGAAGCTTTCTTT. Encoded protein: CAISESDRDNTEAFF.

In this sample, this clone turned up a few times. This chain uses TRBV15 with TRBJ2-2; TRBD1 matches at 11 bases. The CDR3 is 21 residues long. Germline assignment: CDR1 LNHNV and CDR2 YYDKDF (reference sequence). The ends lost 0 bases at V and 2 bases at J; junction bases unmatched: 14. In nucleotides, the CDR3 is TGTGCCACCAGCAGAGAGAGGACAGGGGGCGGGTTGGAGAGAAACACCGGGGAGCTGTTTTTT. Translation: CATSRERTGGGLERNTGELFF. The full variable domain, rest sourced from reference TRBV15 and TRBJ2-2, is DAMVIQNPRYQVTQFGKPVTLSCSQTLNHNVMYWYQQKSSQAPKLLFHYYDKDFNNEADTPDNFQSRRPNTSFCFLDIRSPGLGDTAMYLCATSRERTGGGLERNTGELFFGEGSRLTVL.